Listed below are T cell receptor beta chains from one sample, sequenced in a study of control samples from healthy donors and cancer patients. Clones were sequenced by immunoSEQ multiplex PCR, and TCRdb holds only the in-frame ones, with some missing. Altogether under 200,000 clones are present, under 96% being singletons, with the ten largest covering around 0.92%. Sequences were obtained from blood. All receptors come from a woman in her 30s in good health. Each CDR3 is given with its conserved first and last residue. The order of the fields is J gene, V gene, CDR3 protein.

TRBJ2-7 TRBV6-5 CASSPRPGYEQYF
TRBJ1-3 TRBV5-6 CASSLVQTGNTIYF
TRBJ1-1 TRBV12-3/TRBV12-4 CASSQATEAFF
TRBJ2-1 TRBV5-6 CASSLEGLFYNEQFF
TRBJ2-1 TRBV7-2 CASSFRDRIYNEQFF
TRBJ2-7 TRBV7-9 CASSPGGVASPRNEQYF
TRBJ1-4 TRBV6-4 CASSPRWTGGTNEKLFF
TRBJ2-5 TRBV4-1 CASSQGGQETQYF
TRBJ1-1 TRBV5-1 CASSIAGTLNTEAFF
TRBJ1-5 TRBV7-9 CASSLAGQGNQPQHF
TRBJ2-3 TRBV24-1 CATSVPRGHRTDTQYF
TRBJ1-1 TRBV7-9 CASSLRGMTGEAFF
TRBJ2-5 TRBV19 CASSPGVAGGTQYF
TRBJ2-2 TRBV6-5 CASSSSGGAVTGELFF
TRBJ1-1 TRBV6-4 CASSATVNTEAFF
TRBJ2-5 TRBV28 CASSFLGARETQYF
TRBJ1-4 TRBV11-2 CASSLDMYRAATNEKLFF
TRBJ2-3 TRBV6-7 CASGSGRSTDTQYF
TRBJ2-7 TRBV6-5 CASSHRDEQYF
TRBJ2-1 TRBV11-3 CASSITSGRSNEQFF
TRBJ1-1 TRBV5-1 CASSLYGANTEAFF
TRBJ1-6 TRBV19 CASSGQGISPLHF
TRBJ2-1 TRBV10-3 CAISEASTPYNEQFF
TRBJ2-4 TRBV18 CASSPNYSGRVAKNIQYF
TRBJ1-5 TRBV15 CATSPSGVGSYQPQHF
TRBJ1-6 TRBV23-1 CASSKMSRALHF
TRBJ2-7 TRBV2 CASVKGEYEQYF
TRBJ1-4 TRBV12-3/TRBV12-4 CASSEGTGGKLFF
TRBJ2-2 TRBV27 CASARSRSNTGELFF
TRBJ2-2 TRBV6-4 CASSDDPGGGTGELFF
TRBJ1-5 TRBV5-6 CASSFQGAGISNQPQHF
TRBJ2-7 TRBV5-1 CASSLVTGFAYEQYF
TRBJ2-7 TRBV7-8 CASVGTYEQYF
TRBJ1-1 TRBV10-2 CASSLSGNTEAFF
TRBJ2-5 TRBV9 CASSPAGGQETQYF
TRBJ2-7 TRBV7-2 CASSLDYSPGYEQYF
TRBJ2-4 TRBV4-2 CASSQDQASGNLAKNIQYF
TRBJ2-1 TRBV24-1 CATSDPGLAGELNEQFF
TRBJ1-2 TRBV6-5 CASTLGGVGGYTF
TRBJ2-1 TRBV5-1 CASSSGTSGRADVNEQFF
TRBJ1-6 TRBV19 CASSYGQGLNSPLHF
TRBJ2-7 TRBV6-1 CASSAFGLAGGREQYF
TRBJ1-1 TRBV4-1 CASSQGHSTEAFF
TRBJ2-5 TRBV20-1 CSASPDRVVVETQYF
TRBJ1-5 TRBV5-6 CASSLGRYSNQPQHF
TRBJ1-2 TRBV19 CASSMGRAAAGYTF
TRBJ1-5 TRBV4-2 CASSQDLGLGNQPQHF
TRBJ1-1 TRBV7-9 CASLPGTGTGEAFF
TRBJ2-3 TRBV28 CASSLPQQGTDTQYF
TRBJ2-5 TRBV2 CASSEARETGGEETQYF
TRBJ2-1 TRBV6-5 CAGKRTGQGVFEQFF
TRBJ2-5 TRBV3-1/TRBV3-2 CASSRGSTETQYF
TRBJ2-2 TRBV5-1 CASSLGLAGALGTGELFF
TRBJ2-1 TRBV7-9 CASSESSYNEQFF
TRBJ2-3 TRBV10-2 CASKTGGTDTQYF
TRBJ2-3 TRBV27 CASSSPGRTDTQYF
TRBJ1-5 TRBV5-4 CASSLGGRNQPQHF